A selection of T cell receptor beta chains follows, all from one sample in a study of CD8+CD57+ T cells in acquired aplastic anemia. Each CDR3 protein is one row after TCRdb ran MiXCR on the reads. The data contain 90,000 to 120,000 distinct CDR3 sequences, around 53% of them seen just once; the ten biggest clones take up under 35%. The material sequenced was sorted CD4+, CD8+, or CD8+CD57+ T cells (not recorded which) from PBMCs. The receptors here all came from a human donor in good health, serving as a control. CDR3s include the opening cysteine and the closing phenylalanine or tryptophan. A D gene is named only where the DNA matches it firmly. Clone size, where shown, is once, few, many, or a class for clones that have expanded.

TRBJ2-7	TRBV9	.	.	CASSVASETAYEQYF	TGTGCCAGCAGCGTAGCCTCGGAGACAGCATACGAGCAGTACTTC
TRBJ1-1	TRBV19	.	once	CASSPDLGTEAFF	TGTGCCAGTAGTCCGGACCTTGGCACTGAAGCTTTCTTT
TRBJ2-1	TRBV6-5	.	many	CASGRGSSYNEQFF	TGTGCCAGCGGGAGAGGGAGCTCCTACAATGAGCAGTTCTTC
TRBJ2-7	TRBV5-1	TRBD1	.	CASSFDRDRDEQYF	TGCGCCAGCAGCTTTGACAGGGACCGGGACGAGCAGTACTTC
TRBJ1-1	TRBV12-3/TRBV12-4	.	.	CASSPRPGPITEAFF	TGTGCCAGCAGCCCCAGGCCAGGGCCGATCACTGAAGCTTTCTTT
TRBJ2-1	TRBV19	TRBD2	.	CASRPERGGRDEQFF	TGTGCCAGTAGACCGGAGCGGGGGGGCAGAGATGAGCAGTTCTTC
TRBJ2-7	TRBV7-2	TRBD1	many	CASSLDAGGPYEQYF	TGTGCCAGCAGCTTAGACGCAGGGGGACCCTACGAGCAGTACTTC
TRBJ2-2	TRBV12-3/TRBV12-4	TRBD2	.	CASNEYRGANTGELFF	TGTGCCAGCAATGAGTACCGGGGGGCGAACACCGGGGAGCTGTTTTTT
TRBJ1-1	TRBV6-2/TRBV6-3	.	many	CASSFGQNTEAFF	TGTGCCAGCAGCTTCGGACAGAACACTGAAGCTTTCTTT
TRBJ2-5	TRBV19	.	once	CASSIRGETQYF	TGTGCCAGTAGTATTCGAGGGGAGACCCAGTACTTC
TRBJ2-7	TRBV6-1	.	.	CASSRESESSYEQYF	TGTGCCAGCAGTAGGGAGAGCGAGAGCTCCTACGAGCAGTACTTC
TRBJ1-2	TRBV9	TRBD1	once	CASSVGAGGAGYGYTF	TGTGCCAGCAGCGTAGGGGCAGGGGGCGCGGGCTATGGCTACACCTTC
TRBJ2-7	TRBV25-1	TRBD1	.	CASSLTGQGGNEQYF	TGTGCCAGCAGCTTAACCGGACAGGGGGGCAACGAGCAGTACTTC
TRBJ1-1	TRBV7-3	TRBD1	.	CASSVDRQGTTEAFF	TGTGCCAGCAGCGTAGACCGACAGGGTACCACTGAAGCTTTCTTT
TRBJ1-3	TRBV4-2	.	few	CASSPTNGVDRSLSGNTIYF	TGTGCCAGCAGCCCAACAAATGGGGTCGACAGGTCTCTCTCTGGAAACACCATATATTTT
TRBJ2-7	TRBV7-8	TRBD1	many	CASSLPIGGTGSTYEQYF	TGTGCCAGCAGCTTACCGATAGGGGGGACAGGGAGTACCTACGAGCAGTACTTC
TRBJ1-1	TRBV20-1	.	.	CSASVFGTMNTEAFF	TGCAGTGCTAGCGTCTTTGGGACAATGAACACTGAAGCTTTCTTT
TRBJ2-2	TRBV9	.	many	CASRHPGELFF	TGTGCCAGCAGGCACCCCGGGGAGCTGTTTTTT
TRBJ2-1	TRBV7-9	.	many	CASSRPRGDEQFF	TGTGCCAGCAGCCGGCCCCGGGGAGACGAGCAGTTCTTC
TRBJ1-5	TRBV25-1	.	.	CASSESGHRASNQPQHF	TGTGCCAGCAGTGAATCGGGCCACAGGGCGAGCAATCAGCCCCAGCATTTT
TRBJ1-6	TRBV30	.	.	CACEQGTNNSPLHF	TGTGCCTGCGAACAGGGTACGAATAATTCACCCCTCCACTTT
TRBJ2-7	TRBV19	TRBD1	.	CASSQGTGPLLEQYF	TGCGCCAGCAGTCAGGGGACAGGGCCACTTTTAGAGCAGTACTTC
TRBJ1-2	TRBV10-3	.	.	CAISERGSDYGYTF	TGTGCCATCAGTGAGCGGGGTAGCGACTATGGCTACACCTTC
TRBJ1-1	TRBV2	.	.	CASRAMNTEAFF	TGTGCCAGCAGGGCCATGAACACTGAAGCTTTCTTT
TRBJ2-7	TRBV29-1	.	few	CSVSDGEQYF	TGCAGCGTTTCGGATGGCGAGCAGTACTTC
TRBJ2-1	TRBV25-1	.	.	CASSAGSSFSYNEQFF	TGTGCCAGCAGTGCAGGTTCGAGTTTCTCCTACAATGAGCAGTTCTTC
TRBJ2-3	TRBV2	.	many	CASSDGEDTQYF	TGTGCCAGCAGTGACGGAGAAGATACGCAGTATTTT
TRBJ2-7	TRBV20-1	.	many	CSAKPVDALPEQYF	TGCAGTGCGAAACCCGTCGACGCGCTCCCCGAGCAGTACTTC
TRBJ2-7	TRBV6-2/TRBV6-3	TRBD1	many	CASSYGQGAYEQYF	TGTGCCAGCAGTTACGGACAGGGGGCCTACGAGCAGTACTTC
TRBJ1-1	TRBV7-9	.	.	CASSLSQGTEAFF	TGTGCCAGCAGCTTATCCCAGGGCACTGAAGCTTTCTTT
TRBJ1-2	TRBV20-1	.	many	CSAITTGVDGYTF	TGCAGTGCCATCACCACGGGGGTTGATGGCTACACCTTC
TRBJ2-5	TRBV20-1	.	once	CSAINSGETQETQYF	TGCAGTGCTATTAATTCGGGGGAGACCCAAGAGACCCAGTACTTC
TRBJ1-1	TRBV10-3	TRBD1	once	CAIRGTGVEAFF	TGTGCCATCAGGGGGACAGGTGTTGAAGCTTTCTTT
TRBJ2-7	TRBV6-1	TRBD2	.	CASSEAAGGPGEQYF	TGTGCCAGCAGTGAGGCGGCGGGAGGGCCGGGGGAGCAGTACTTC
TRBJ2-3	TRBV29-1	TRBD2	.	CSLRGGEGPDTQYF	TGCAGCCTGAGGGGCGGGGAGGGCCCAGATACGCAGTATTTT
TRBJ1-1	TRBV7-9	.	.	CASSLQGVDEAFF	TGTGCCAGCAGCTTACAGGGAGTTGATGAAGCTTTCTTT
TRBJ2-7	TRBV2	TRBD1	few	CASSRDRAEQYF	TGTGCCAGCAGTAGGGACAGGGCCGAGCAGTACTTC
TRBJ1-2	TRBV7-2	TRBD1	.	CASSLAQGIQGYTF	TGTGCCAGCAGCTTAGCACAGGGGATTCAGGGCTACACCTTC
TRBJ1-2	TRBV2	TRBD1	many	CASSEGQGAYGYTF	TGTGCCAGCAGTGAGGGACAGGGGGCGTATGGCTACACCTTC
TRBJ2-7	TRBV27	.	.	CASSQRGGYEQYF	TGTGCCAGCTCTCAAAGGGGTGGGTACGAGCAGTACTTC
TRBJ2-2	TRBV5-1	.	.	CASNVLDTYTGELFF	TGCGCCAGCAACGTCCTAGACACCTACACCGGGGAGCTGTTTTTT
TRBJ2-2	TRBV19	TRBD1	.	CASSILQGDTGELFF	TGTGCCAGTAGTATTCTGCAGGGGGACACCGGGGAGCTGTTTTTT